The 12 T cell receptor beta chains below all came from one sample that was sequenced in a study of cytomegalovirus exposure and HLA in healthy donors. The PCR ran on 60 Vbeta and 13 Jbeta primers. Sequencing used immunoSEQ multiplex PCR; TCRdb keeps in-frame clones, though not all of them. The sample consists of 220,000 or so clones, about 70% of them appearing once. Sequencing was carried out using PBMCs. The origin of the receptors is a woman aged 30 to 39 in good health and CMV-seronegative.

The chain uses TRBV29-1 and TRBJ2-7; perhaps TRBD2 as D (6 bases). V gave up 8 bases and J gave up 3 bases, with 17 bases separating them. Germline loops: CDR1 SQVTM, CDR2 ANQGSEA. This CDR3 is built from 13 residues. CDR3 amino acids: CSSKGGSDYEQYF. DNA of the CDR3: TGCAGCTCTAAGGGAGGCAGCGACTACGAGCAGTACTTC.

The chain is built from TRBV5-1 and TRBJ2-7; D is perhaps TRBD1 (6 bases). Germline V gene lookup returns CDR1 SGHRS and CDR2 YFSETQ. V was trimmed by 4 bases and J by 1 base, leaving 15 bases between them. This CDR3 region has 15 residues. This chain's CDR3 is CASSDTQGWSYEQYF. The CDR3 DNA sequence: TGCGCCAGCAGCGACACACAGGGATGGTCCTACGAGCAGTACTTC.

V usage is TRBV7-8 and J usage is TRBJ2-7, with TRBD2 matching over 8 bases. The CDR3 runs 15 residues. Germline V gene sequence: CDR1 SGHVS, CDR2 FQNEAQ. The ends lost 2 bases at V and 3 bases at J; junction bases unmatched: 6. The CDR3 loop reads CASSLLAGSVYEQYF. The CDR3, as DNA: TGTGCCAGCAGCTTATTAGCGGGGTCCGTCTACGAGCAGTACTTC.

V is TRBV6-1 and J is TRBJ2-7; TRBD2 matches at 8 bases. J lost 7 bases, V lost 5 bases, and 7 bases had no gene match. Germline V gene lookup returns CDR1 MNHNS and CDR2 SASEGT. The CDR3 length is 13 residues. The CDR3: CASSIAGTGEQYF. CDR3 coding DNA: TGTGCCAGCAGTATAGCGGGAACGGGGGAGCAGTACTTC.

The genes are TRBV19 and TRBJ2-7; possible D gene TRBD2, 5 bases. The CDR3 extends over 13 amino acids. Germline values: CDR1 LNHDA, CDR2 SQIVND (reference sequence). The V gene lost 2 bases and the J gene lost 1 base, with 6 bases spanning the gap. CDR3 loop: CASSIRLSYEQYF. CDR3 bases: TGTGCCAGTAGTATACGACTATCCTACGAGCAGTACTTC.

The rearrangement links TRBV30 to TRBJ1-1; D might be TRBD1 (5 bases). CDR1 is GTSNPN, CDR2 SVGIG, per germline (reference sequence). There are 13 residues in the CDR3. V was trimmed by 2 bases and J by 0 bases, leaving 7 bases between them. The CDR3 is CAWSWDLNTEAFF. The CDR3 DNA follows: TGTGCCTGGAGTTGGGACTTGAACACTGAAGCTTTCTTT.

V is TRBV2 and J is TRBJ1-5, with 8 bases matching TRBD1. CDR3 length equals 14 residues. The V gene end was trimmed by 8 bases and the J gene end by 10 bases; junction bases not matched to a gene: 13. Germline-derived CDR1 and CDR2 are SNHLY and FYNNEI. CDR3 sequence reads: CASDTGTGPLPQHF. The CDR3 DNA reads as TGTGCCAGCGACACCGGGACAGGTCCCCTTCCCCAGCATTTT.

This chain joins TRBV2 and TRBJ1-6; D gene unclear. Germline-derived CDR1 and CDR2 are SNHLY and FYNNEI. The CDR3 has 14 amino acids. The V end was cut by 0 bases, the J end by 7 bases, with 7 bases between. The CDR3 spells CASSEARQNSPLHF. Written as DNA, the CDR3 is TGTGCCAGCAGTGAAGCGAGGCAGAATTCACCCCTCCACTTT. Variable domain in full (rest from reference TRBV2 and TRBJ1-6): EPEVTQTPSHQVTQMGQEVILRCVPISNHLYFYWYRQILGQKVEFLVSFYNNEISEKSEIFDDQFSVERPDGSNFTLKIRSTKLEDSAMYFCASSEARQNSPLHFGNGTRLTVT.

A few counts support this clone. V usage is TRBV28 and J usage is TRBJ1-3; D may be TRBD1 (6 bases). V lost 5 bases and J lost 7, with 18 bases in between. The length of the CDR3 is 15 residues. CDR1 and CDR2 (germline): MDHEN, SYDVKM. CDR3 in amino acids: CASSPNPGGGNTIYF. Here the CDR3 DNA reads TGTGCCAGCAGTCCAAACCCGGGAGGGGGGAACACCATATATTTT.

The V call is TRBV19, the J call TRBJ2-1; D not certain. V was trimmed by 6 bases and J by 0 bases, leaving 12 bases between them. The CDR3 is 15 amino acids. Germline CDR1 LNHDA, CDR2 SQIVND (reference sequence). CDR3 bases: TGTGCCAGTAGCCCCGGGTTCAGCTCCTACAATGAGCAGTTCTTC. Translated: CASSPGFSSYNEQFF.

The chain couples TRBV10-2 to TRBJ2-7; no clear D gene. The CDR3 is 11 residues long. The V end was cut by 3 bases, the J end by 4 bases, with 4 bases between. The germline V gene has CDR1 WSHSY and CDR2 SAAADI. In nucleotides, the CDR3 is TGCGCCAGCAGTGATCCATACGAGCAGTACTTC. Protein product: CASSDPYEQYF.

This chain joins TRBV7-9 and TRBJ1-1; D unresolved. CDR1 and CDR2 from the germline V gene are SEHNR and FQNEAQ (reference sequence). The V end was cut by 6 bases, the J end by 8 bases, with 10 bases between. The CDR3 has 11 amino acids. CDR3 protein: CASSLYGEAFF. CDR3 DNA sequence: TGTGCCAGCAGTTTGTACGGGGAAGCTTTCTTT.